This TCR beta chain was recorded in a study of molecular identifiers for immune sequencing clone quantification (dated by TCRdb to 2017 to 2018). Describing the broader study: For a replicate experiment, RNA from 20,000 or 100,000 naive CD8 T cells was divided into five aliquots, and four of the five aliquots were sequenced. CD8 T cells were used in a methods study to benchmark molecular-identifier clustering-based TCR repertoire sequencing (MIDCIRS) and TCR RNA copy counting. Here is what the overall study found, with its caveats: When barcode sub-clustering was not used, chimeric consensus sequences inflated TCR diversity, with chimeras reaching as high as 47%. Identical TCR molecules sharing a barcode could cause highly expanded clone sizes to be underestimated. Even against a background of around 950,000 naive CD8 T cells, spiked-in Jurkat TCR RNA amounting to a single cell's worth was reported to be detectable. The naive libraries included spiked-in Jurkat TCR RNA (roughly nine copies' worth), and this Jurkat TCR RNA is not part of the donor repertoire. Modeling estimated approximately 3 recovered TCR RNA copies per cell, compared with about 10 by digital PCR, which implies approximately 30% capture efficiency. In CMV-specific effector cells, over 97% of molecules were held by clones above 20 RNA copies, whereas under 1% of molecules were held by such clones in naive cells.

With regard to this clonotype: Its recognized antigen is unknown. Per-base qualities were not stored, and no clone one base away is much larger.

The germline V gene (reference sequence) yields DFQATT for CDR1 and SNEGSKA for CDR2. Spanning cysteine to phenylalanine, the CDR3 consists of 15 amino acids. The CDR3 DNA has 45 bases and is translated from base 1. Naive CD8 T cell libraries were made from 20,000 to 1,000,000 sorted cells using 10%, 30% or 50% of purified RNA. Naive CD8 T cells were FACS-sorted as CD8+CD4-CCR7+CD45RA+ on a BD FACSAria II into RLT Plus buffer. To test detection sensitivity, Jurkat RNA equal to some 11 TCR copies was added to samples of roughly 18,000-1,100,000 naive CD8 T cells. CD8 T cells were enriched with RosetteSep CD8+ T Cell Enrichment Cocktail and Ficoll-Paque, followed by ACK red cell lysis. The method behind the library was PCR. The instrument was an Illumina HiSeq 4000. Bulk TCR libraries were generated as previously described, with the TCR primers listed in Table S5 used. The Qiagen AllPrep DNA/RNA kit was used to purify total RNA. Before analysis, reads from multiple sequencing runs of one library were combined. Concerning the study's data processing: Reads were retained only if the reads had an exact TCR constant sequence, and the retained reads were trimmed to 150 nt and grouped according to their 12-nt molecular barcodes. Within each barcode group, reads were sub-clustered at a 15% Levenshtein threshold, and quality-weighted consensus sequences were built per RNA molecule. Non-functional sequences were removed, as were lower-count sequences one edit away from another. Based on fitting two negative binomial distributions, any barcode sub-cluster with under 20% of the maximum read count was discarded. The raw public data were reprocessed by TCRdb itself: fastp quality trimming at Q25, MiXCR clonotype calling, in-frame beta chains only. Rows are combined by CDR3 protein, so each entry shows the most common genes and DNA. The V and J calls were not made by the authors but by TCRdb's processing. In this sample the table shows about 510,000 distinct CDR3 sequences, about 20% of which occur a single time. The ten most abundant clones make up approximately 0.8% of the sample.

Sequenced sample: naive CD8+ T cells from blood, with Jurkat cell RNA spiked in. The cell subset or site label for this specimen denotes: FACS-sorted CD8+CD4-CCR7+CD45RA+ naive T cells. This chain joins TRBV20-1 to TRBJ2-1; the central 13 bases match TRBD2. The closer fit of TRBJ2-7 to the DNA end suggests the J call may be wrong. The source of this sequence is a human donor in good health. Some libraries in this study had Jurkat cell RNA spiked in. The DNA sequence follows: TGCAGTGCTAGCGGACTAGCGGGAGTAGTCAATGAGCAGTACTTC. This translates into CSASGLAGVVNEQYF.